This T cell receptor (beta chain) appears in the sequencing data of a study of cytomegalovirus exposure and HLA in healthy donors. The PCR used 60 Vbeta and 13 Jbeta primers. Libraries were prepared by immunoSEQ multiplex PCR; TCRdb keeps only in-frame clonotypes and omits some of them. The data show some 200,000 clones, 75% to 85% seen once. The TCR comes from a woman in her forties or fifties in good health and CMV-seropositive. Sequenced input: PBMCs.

CDR3: CASSPGKAGGYTF. DNA for the CDR3: TGTGCCAGCAGTCCGGGTAAGGCGGGAGGCTACACCTTC. The gene calls are TRBV6-1 and TRBJ1-2; D is ambiguous. Looked up from germline, CDR1 is MNHNS and CDR2 is SASEGT. The CDR3 contains 13 residues. V shed 5 bases and J shed 8 bases, with 15 bases lying between them.